This T cell receptor (beta chain) was captured by sequencing in a study of cytomegalovirus exposure and HLA in healthy donors (TCRdb year 2017). Study-wide context: In an earlier analysis of approximately 640 of the donors, 276 Gb of sequence data and 120 million or so unique TCR beta sequences from about 179 million T cells were reported. An early release covering roughly 600 HLA-typed donors comprised roughly 300 gigabases of sequencing data and 85 million or so unique TCR sequences. Of the 350 to 400 genotyped donors, 81% fell in the genetic ancestry cluster associated with self-reported Caucasian donors. The study aimed to test whether signatures of past pathogen exposure could be identified by cataloging public T cell receptors. The T cell repertoires of 700 or so subjects were profiled by immunosequencing and related to cytomegalovirus serostatus. In addition to the first cohort of 666 subjects, a separate validation cohort of approximately 130 different subjects was used. To predict cytomegalovirus infection status, the study combined high-throughput TCR immunosequencing, statistical association of individual TCRs with disease status, and machine learning. In a later analysis, previously published TCR beta repertoires from 670 or so donors were re-analyzed and high-resolution HLA genotyping was added so that TCR occurrence patterns could be studied. Rather than using new phenotypic data, the later analysis identified candidate immune exposures from TCR beta sequences and from how often those sequences occurred across donors. To decide whether each TCR beta V gene segment behaved as functional or pseudogenic, an earlier analysis of several hundred of the donors relied on high-throughput TCR beta sequencing. Alongside the repertoire data, information on donor age, sex, ethnicity and CMV serostatus was compiled. A later genetic analysis used genome-wide SNP genotypes for about 60% of the roughly 700 donors, treating that subset as a discovery cohort. Every discovery cohort repertoire had been produced on one sequencing platform. HLA typing covered class I and class II loci at four-digit resolution. Typing coverage varied by locus: roughly 620-640 donors for A, B, C, DRB1 and DQB1; roughly 500 for DQA1; more than 600 for DPA1; 400 to 480 for DPB1. Because of strong linkage in the cohort, roughly five DR-DQ haplotypes were treated as single units for association and clustering. Among about 400 genotyped donors of the cohort, an average of about 220,000 unique TCR beta nucleotide sequences was sequenced per donor, of which 15% to 20% were non-productive.

Only a few counts were recorded for this clone. It has no known antigen specificity. Qualities for individual bases were not recorded, and no much larger clone is one base off. The method behind the library was the immunoSEQ multiplex PCR assay. The multiplex PCR relied on a mix of 60 forward primers for TCR Vbeta segments and 13 reverse primers for TCR Jbeta segments. The CDR3 region of rearranged TCR beta genes was amplified from genomic DNA by a multiplex PCR assay. The amplified TCR beta libraries were sequenced on the Illumina HiSeq System as 87-base-pair reads. The paper's data handling went like this. In a later analysis, 80 million or so unique TCR beta chains were counted across the roughly 670 repertoires, and approximately 11 million of these chains were shared by at least two donors. Raw reads were error-corrected and collapsed into unique sequences by a nearest-neighbor algorithm in which closely related sequences were merged to remove PCR and sequencing errors. To assign V, D and J gene segments, CDR3 sequences were aligned to IMGT reference sequences. For a sequence to be retained, a match of at least six nucleotides to both a V gene segment and a J gene segment was required. A rearrangement counted as productive if the CDR3 had no stop codons and remained in frame with V and J, and every other rearrangement counted as non-productive. Following IMGT convention, CDR3 was defined as the stretch from the second conserved V-encoded cysteine up to the conserved J-encoded phenylalanine. The earlier analysis of about 500 of the donors excluded sequences that lacked an unambiguous match to a single V gene segment. In an earlier analysis of 450 to 700 of the donors, V segments were called functional above 56.7% productive rearrangements and were called segregating when the between-donor standard deviation exceeded 5%. A statistical classification framework was built to diagnose cytomegalovirus status from the catalog of TCR beta chain sequences. A later analysis assigned V and J genes by comparing TCR nucleotide sequences with IMGT/GENE-DB human TR gene sequences. Using the TCRdist pipeline, a later analysis assigned CDR3 sequences along with most-parsimonious VDJ recombination scenarios. In a later analysis, every TCR beta chain was defined by the combination of its CDR3 amino acid sequence and its V-gene family, and reads without a unique V-gene family were dropped. In a later analysis, 500 to 700 highly shared, low-generation-probability nucleotide sequences were removed to address suspected cross-contamination and a sequencing artifact. In a later analysis, a clonal expansion index for each public chain was calculated from normalized within-repertoire ranks of inferred template counts. In a later analysis, generation probabilities were computed with a VDJ recombination model fitted to out-of-frame rearrangements, and the resulting probabilities were checked against IGoR. Hypergeometric tests were used in a later analysis to score TCR-TCR, TCR-HLA and TCR-CMV co-occurrence, with a repertoire-size bias correction applied to the TCR pairs. A later analysis estimated false discovery rates by permuting HLA or CMV assignments 20 times. In a later analysis, co-occurring TCRs were grouped with DBSCAN, and TCRdist sequence similarity was added when clustering was performed within HLA-allele-positive subsets. For co-occurrence clustering, repertoires with fewer than 30,000 or more than 120,000 public chains were excluded, along with a handful of repertoires with anomalous nucleotide sharing. Drawn from immuneACCESS, this table holds only the in-frame rearrangements with V and J called that TCRdb kept. Clones are partly lost; checked studies trace under half to an unresolved V gene and leave the rest unexplained. The V and J calls and clone size were taken over from that table, and D and trimming were inferred from the DNA. The sample includes roughly 88,000 clones, with approximately 71% observed a single time. The ten largest account for more than 2.5% of the sample.

CDR3 length: 16 amino acids, cysteine to phenylalanine. Only CDR3 DNA remains: 48 bases, in frame from the first base. Ends trimmed: V by 0 bases, J by 2 bases; bases unmatched to a gene: 3. Via the germline V gene, CDR1 is SGHRS and CDR2 YFSETQ. Points the paper makes about the study in general: The authors suggested that the approach could potentially be generalized to other disease states and immunological phenotypes. The classifier was reported to diagnose cytomegalovirus status with high specificity and sensitivity in both the original cohort and the validation cohort. Compared with the approximately 670-donor mean, donors in an Asian-associated ancestry cluster had fewer N-insertions in productive TCRs, according to a later genetic analysis. Because HLA typing was unavailable for some donors at each locus, only the typed subset was used in association tests. In the study, around 150 TCR beta chains were listed as associated with cytomegalovirus. In a later analysis, HLA-associated TCR beta chains were found to be more clonally expanded and to have lower generation probabilities than equally common non-associated chains. Assigning TCR associations to individual alleles was difficult when HLA alleles, especially DR and DQ, strongly co-occurred. Linkage disequilibrium might explain the correlated functional status among segregating V segments, but an unknown experimental factor could not be excluded. The 87-base-pair reads could not distinguish some IMGT-functional V segments, including TRBV6-2 and TRBV6-3, so those segments were excluded. V-gene and J-gene trimming of TCR beta chains was associated with a missense DCLRE1C variant in a later genetic analysis, and the association was replicated in an independent cohort. Because counts were too low, about 18 rarely observed V segments, including chromosome 9 orphons, were excluded from the earlier analysis of about 500 of the donors. According to a later analysis, most CMV-associated TCR beta chains appeared to be HLA-restricted, and the HLA associations seemed to be driven largely by CMV exposure. Specific HLA alleles were associated with about 17,000 TCR beta sequences at a false discovery rate of 0.05 in a later analysis. In a later analysis, TCR association rates were found to vary across HLA loci, with the most associated TCRs seen for DRB1 alleles and the fewest for HLA-C alleles. Most TCR sequences were seen in very few donors, while some public TCRs were found in many individuals. According to a later analysis, parvovirus B19, influenza, CMV and Epstein-Barr virus appeared linked to several top co-occurrence clusters. The only immune exposure information available for the cohort was CMV serostatus. A few of the identified cytomegalovirus-associated TCR beta chains were confirmed in vitro to be specific for cytomegalovirus antigens. An earlier analysis of 587 of the donors showed that most TCR beta V segments appeared in productive rearrangements either about 87% or about 30% of the time, which broadly matched IMGT annotations. In this cohort, only TCR beta chains were sequenced, and detectable features were limited by the absence of alpha or paired-chain data. Presence/absence analyses assumed roughly uniform sequencing depth across donors, an assumption that may not hold. A further reported finding was that TCR beta sequences accurately predicted the HLA-A and HLA-B alleles for most subjects in the first cohort. A cluster of highly shared sequence variants was judged likely to be a technical artifact of the sequencing pipeline.

The cohort was made up of several hundred healthy bone marrow donors. At the time of sampling, all cohort members were nominally healthy, though unrecorded immune exposures were likely present. The donor was CMV seronegative and was included in the group of under 450 seronegative cohort members. A peripheral blood sample was collected from each donor, and TCR beta sequencing was performed on peripheral blood mononuclear cells. Genomic DNA was extracted from the blood cell samples with the Qiagen DNeasy Blood Extraction Kit. Input material: PBMCs. The chain couples TRBV5-1 to TRBJ2-3, with 10 middle bases fitting TRBD2. This sequence originates from a man aged 45-65 years in good health and CMV-seronegative. The bases read TGCGCCAGCAGCTTGGAGCTAGCGGGAGACACAGATACGCAGTATTTT. Translated, it reads CASSLELAGDTDTQYF. With the portions outside the CDR3 filled from the reference TRBV5-1 and TRBJ2-3 genes, the complete variable region becomes KAGVTQTPRYLIKTRGQQVTLSCSPISGHRSVSWYQQTPGQGLQFLFEYFSETQRNKGNFPGRFSGRQFSNSRSEMNVSTLELGDSALYLCASSLELAGDTDTQYFGPGTRLTVL.